The 6 T cell receptor beta chains reported below all come from one sample, sequenced in a study of T cells in localized non-small cell lung cancer. Data came from immunoSEQ multiplex PCR; TCRdb stores just in-frame clones and leaves some out. This repertoire shows 100,000 to 150,000 clones, 89% found once; its top ten account for around 1.8%. Specimen: peripheral blood, collected before any cancer treatment. Every receptor here comes from a female donor of 60 years or more with stage I lung adenocarcinoma.

The rearrangement joins TRBV9 to TRBJ2-5, with D uncertain. There are 14 residues in the CDR3. Per the germline V gene, CDR1 is SGDLS and CDR2 is YYNGEE. Trimming shortened V by 0 bases and J by 5 bases, and 11 bases separated the two germline ends. This CDR3 is CASSVDGHGETQYF. DNA of the CDR3: TGTGCCAGCAGCGTAGACGGGCATGGGGAGACCCAGTACTTC. The variable domain in full, completed from reference TRBV9 and TRBJ2-5, reads DSGVTQTPKHLITATGQRVTLRCSPRSGDLSVYWYQQSLDQGLQFLIQYYNGEERAKGNILERFSAQQFPDLHSELNLSSLELGDSALYFCASSVDGHGETQYFGPGTRLLVL.

The chain uses TRBV6-5 and TRBJ1-5; unclear D gene. V was clipped by 0 bases and J by 6 bases, with 12 bases between them. The CDR3 spans 15 residues. CDR1 and CDR2 (germline): MNHEY, SVGAGI. CDR3 bases: TGTGCCAGCAGTTACTCCGAAACGTTAGGTCAGCCCCAGCATTTT. Its translation: CASSYSETLGQPQHF.

V usage is TRBV4-1 and J usage is TRBJ1-2; D call uncertain. The CDR3 has 20 residues. Germline-derived CDR1 and CDR2 are MGHRA and YSYEKL. The V gene lost 1 base and the J gene lost 8 bases, with 32 bases spanning the gap. In DNA, the CDR3 is TGCGCCAGCAGCCAAGTAATCAGAGTAGGCAGGTTAGGGCAAGGAGTCGGCTACACCTTC. Protein: CASSQVIRVGRLGQGVGYTF.

This chain links TRBV10-3 with TRBJ2-3; 7 bases match TRBD2. Germline V gene sequence: CDR1 ENHRY, CDR2 SYGVKD. This CDR3 is built from 15 residues. The J segment lost 5 bases and the V segment lost 3 bases, leaving 8 bases of the junction unmatched. CDR3: CAISDTRTSGDTQYF. CDR3 bases: TGTGCCATCAGTGATACGCGGACTAGTGGAGATACGCAGTATTTT.

This sequence joins TRBV18 and TRBJ2-7; TRBD1 matches 9 bases. Germline values: CDR1 KGHSH, CDR2 LQKENI. V lost 3 bases, J lost 0 bases, and 3 bases stayed unmatched. The CDR3 sequence is 15 residues long. This CDR3 is CASSPDRGSSYEQYF. CDR3 coding DNA: TGTGCCAGCTCACCCGACAGGGGGTCCTCCTACGAGCAGTACTTC.

The V call is TRBV9, the J call TRBJ2-7, with D possibly called TRBD1 or TRBD2 (7 bases each). Germline assignment: CDR1 SGDLS and CDR2 YYNGEE. Between the trimmed V and J ends, which lost 1 base and 5 bases, there was a span of 25 bases. The CDR3 loop spans 18 amino acids. CDR3 protein: CASSVTPGEGAPPHEQYF. CDR3 sequence (DNA): TGTGCCAGCAGCGTAACCCCGGGGGAGGGGGCGCCCCCCCACGAGCAGTACTTC.